The 4 T cell receptor beta chains below all came from one sample that was sequenced in a study of identifying expanded T cells in peripheral blood. Only in-frame clones appear in the TCRdb table, and some are missing; sequencing was by immunoSEQ multiplex PCR. The table has about 86,000 clones, 80% to 90% seen once. Sequencing was done on a sample of blood. These receptors were collected from a person aged 18 to 70 in good health.

This chain connects TRBV5-6 to TRBJ1-5, with TRBD1 as a possible D gene (5 bases). Trimming left V 4 bases short and J 4 bases short, with 15 bases between. Germline V gene data show CDR1 as SGHDT and CDR2 as YYEEEE. The CDR3 has 15 residues. This CDR3 is CASSAAGMGNQPQHF. In DNA, the CDR3 is TGTGCCAGCAGCGCCGCAGGGATGGGGAATCAGCCCCAGCATTTT.

V is TRBV7-9 and J is TRBJ1-2; the match to TRBD1 covers 8 bases. This CDR3 comprises 15 residues. V trimming: 1 base; J trimming: 6 bases; junction bases outside the gene matches: 7. Germline loops: CDR1 SEHNR, CDR2 FQNEAQ (reference sequence). CDR3 nucleotide sequence: TGTGCCAGCAGCTTAGGTGGCAGGGGGCTGAATGGCTACACCTTC. This translates into CASSLGGRGLNGYTF.

In DNA, the CDR3 is TGTGCCAGCAGCGTAGCCGGGACAGGGTTTCGGTCCCTCCACTTT. Translating gives CASSVAGTGFRSLHF. The rearrangement uses TRBV9 and TRBJ1-6; 9 bases line up with TRBD1. The CDR3 contains 15 residues. The junction had 9 bases not matched to a gene; V was cut back by 0 bases and J by 14 bases. CDR1 is SGDLS and CDR2 is YYNGEE in the germline V gene.

The J gene is TRBJ2-7, the V gene TRBV6-1, with D possibly being TRBD1 or TRBD2 (7 bases each). Germline V gene data show CDR1 as MNHNS and CDR2 as SASEGT. CDR3 size: 17 residues. Trimming took 2 bases from V and 3 from J, leaving 20 bases between them. Written as DNA, the CDR3 is TGTGCCAGCAGTGAAACAGGGGAGGGGGGGCCGATCTACGAGCAGTACTTC. Protein product: CASSETGEGGPIYEQYF.